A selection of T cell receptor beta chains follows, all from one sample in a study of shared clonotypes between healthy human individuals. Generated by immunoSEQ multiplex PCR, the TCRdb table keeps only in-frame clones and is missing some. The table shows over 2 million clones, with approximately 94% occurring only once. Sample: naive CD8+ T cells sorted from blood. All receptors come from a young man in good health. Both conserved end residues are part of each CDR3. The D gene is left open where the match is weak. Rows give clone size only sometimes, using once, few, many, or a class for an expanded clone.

TGTGCCAGCAGCTGGGGGGACGGGGAAGCTTTCTTT,CASSWGDGEAFF,-,TRBJ1-1,TRBV7-9,-
TGTGCCAGCAGCGGACTAGCGGGAGTAGAGCAGTACTTC,CASSGLAGVEQYF,TRBD2,TRBJ2-7,TRBV2,-
TGCGCCAGCAGCGGAGGGGACAGGGGCTACGAGCAGTACTTC,CASSGGDRGYEQYF,TRBD1,TRBJ2-7,TRBV5-1,-
TGTGCCAGCAGCCAAGGGAGGGGGGGAACTTACAATGAGCAGTTCTTC,CASSQGRGGTYNEQFF,-,TRBJ2-1,TRBV4-2,-
TGTGCCTGGAGTTCGGGTGCCGCCTACGAGCAGTACTTC,CAWSSGAAYEQYF,-,TRBJ2-7,TRBV30,once
TGTGCCAGCAGCATTAGACAGGGCAATCAGCCCCAGCATTTT,CASSIRQGNQPQHF,-,TRBJ1-5,TRBV27,-
TGTGCCAGCAGCCTGACACCTTCCTACGAGCAGTACTTC,CASSLTPSYEQYF,-,TRBJ2-7,TRBV7-2,-
TGTGCCAGCAGTTCGACAGGGGGCCCCTACAATGAGCAGTTCTTC,CASSSTGGPYNEQFF,TRBD1,TRBJ2-1,TRBV7-2,-
TGCGCCAGCAGCGGGGGAGAGGAGGGAGAGACCGGGGAGCTGTTTTTT,CASSGGEEGETGELFF,-,TRBJ2-2,TRBV4-3,-
TGTGCCAGCAGCTACCAGGGGGACACTGAAGCTTTCTTT,CASSYQGDTEAFF,TRBD1,TRBJ1-1,TRBV5-4,-
TGTGCCAGCAGCTTAGGAGGGGATGAGCAGTTCTTC,CASSLGGDEQFF,-,TRBJ2-1,TRBV11-2,few
TGTGCCAGCATTCGGACGGGGAGGTCGGACTTT,CASIRTGRSDF,-,TRBJ1-6,TRBV21-1,-
TGTGCCAGCAGCTTGGACAGCTCTAACTATGGCTACACCTTC,CASSLDSSNYGYTF,-,TRBJ1-2,TRBV5-6,-
TGCGCCAATTCTCACGGGAGGTTTAATGAAAAACTGTTTTTT,CANSHGRFNEKLFF,-,TRBJ1-4,TRBV5-1,-
TGTGCCAGCAGCCAAGGGACTAGCGGGAGCTGGGAGGTAGATACGCAGTATTTT,CASSQGTSGSWEVDTQYF,TRBD2,TRBJ2-3,TRBV2,-
TGCGCCAGCAGCGTCACGGGGGCCGATACGCAGTATTTT,CASSVTGADTQYF,-,TRBJ2-3,TRBV4-3,-
TGTGCCAGCAGCGTAGGAAGGACAGATGCGAACACTGAAGCTTTCTTT,CASSVGRTDANTEAFF,-,TRBJ1-1,TRBV9,-
TGTGCCAGCAGTGAACAGGGTGGACAGGTGTATAGCAATCAGCCCCAGCATTTT,CASSEQGGQVYSNQPQHF,TRBD1,TRBJ1-5,TRBV6-1,-
TGTGCCAGCAGTTTTGCCCTGAACACTGAAGCTTTCTTT,CASSFALNTEAFF,-,TRBJ1-1,TRBV27,-
TGTGCTAGTGGTAAAATAGCGGGAGGGACAGATACGCAGTATTTT,CASGKIAGGTDTQYF,TRBD2,TRBJ2-3,TRBV12-5,-
TGTGCCAGCAGTGAGCGTACGACAGGGGTCTCCTATAATTCACCCCTCCACTTT,CASSERTTGVSYNSPLHF,TRBD1,TRBJ1-6,TRBV2,-
TGTGCCAGCAGCTTATATGGAGGGGGCGGATACGAGCAGTACTTC,CASSLYGGGGYEQYF,-,TRBJ2-7,TRBV7-3,-
TGCGCCAGCAGCCAAGATGGCTCATACGAGCAGTACTTC,CASSQDGSYEQYF,-,TRBJ2-7,TRBV4-3,-
TGTGCCAGCAGAGGGGACGGAGCCAAAGCTTTCTTT,CASRGDGAKAFF,-,TRBJ1-1,TRBV6-1,once
TGCGCCAGCAGCCAAGTCGCTAGCGGGAGCTACGAGCAGTACTTC,CASSQVASGSYEQYF,TRBD2,TRBJ2-7,TRBV7-9,-
TGTGCCAGCAGCGCGGGGACAGGCCAAGAGACCCAGTACTTC,CASSAGTGQETQYF,TRBD1,TRBJ2-5,TRBV9,-
TGTGCCTGGATACGGGACACCGGGGAGCTGTTTTTT,CAWIRDTGELFF,-,TRBJ2-2,TRBV30,-
TGCGCCAGCAGCCAAGACGGGACAGGCCGCTACGAGCAGTACTTC,CASSQDGTGRYEQYF,TRBD1,TRBJ2-7,TRBV4-1,-
TGTGCCAGCAGTGGTCAGGGGAGACAGCCCCAGCATTTT,CASSGQGRQPQHF,-,TRBJ1-5,TRBV25-1,-
TGTGCCAGCAGCGTAGGCGGACTAGCGGGCTACGAGCAGTACTTC,CASSVGGLAGYEQYF,TRBD2,TRBJ2-7,TRBV9,-
TGTGCCAGCAGCTTAAAGGGGACAGCCCCTAAGGGTGAAAAACTGTTTTTT,CASSLKGTAPKGEKLFF,TRBD1,TRBJ1-4,TRBV7-6,-
TGTGCCAGTAGTATCTTGGGCAGAGGGGGCCTGCATAATGAGCAGTTCTTC,CASSILGRGGLHNEQFF,TRBD1,TRBJ2-1,TRBV19,-
TGTGCCTGGAGTCCCGGGACAGCTAACTATGGCTACACCTTC,CAWSPGTANYGYTF,TRBD1,TRBJ1-2,TRBV30,-
TGTGCCAGTAGTATGGAGACAGGGGGCGATGGCTACACCTTC,CASSMETGGDGYTF,TRBD1,TRBJ1-2,TRBV19,-
TGTGCCAGCAGCCGGGACAGAGACTACGAGCAGTACTTC,CASSRDRDYEQYF,TRBD1,TRBJ2-7,TRBV11-2,-
TGTGCCAGTAGTGAGGGGAACACTGAAGCTTTCTTT,CASSEGNTEAFF,-,TRBJ1-1,TRBV19,-
TGTGCCAGCAGCCCAGATAACGTAGGACTAGCGGGTGAGCAGTACTTC,CASSPDNVGLAGEQYF,TRBD2,TRBJ2-7,TRBV7-8,-